The 5 T cell receptor beta chains in this list originate from one sample, sequenced in a study of identical twins. TCRdb re-called the 5' RACE reads with MiXCR, one entry per CDR3 protein. The sample holds approximately 890,000 distinct CDR3 sequences, approximately 13% seen once. The same data also contributed to another study, on yellow fever vaccine responses in identical twins.

Input material: PBMCs. The source of these receptors is a woman aged 18-29 years in good health.

This clonotype was seen a few times. The chain employs TRBV12-3 or TRBV12-4 and TRBJ2-2; 8 bases match TRBD2. This CDR3 is 15 amino acids long. J was trimmed by 5 bases and V by 2 bases; bases with no gene match: 4. The CDR3 region is CASSLRRGVTGELFF. The CDR3 DNA reads as TGTGCCAGCAGTTTAAGGCGGGGGGTAACCGGGGAGCTGTTTTTT.

The chain uses TRBV5-1 and TRBJ2-7; D may be TRBD2 (5 bases). CDR3 size: 15 residues. The ends were cut back, 1 base at V and 2 bases at J, with 13 bases in the middle. Germline V gives CDR1 SGHRS, CDR2 YFSETQ. CDR3 region: CASSLIESGAYEQYF. In DNA, the CDR3 is TGCGCCAGCAGCTTGATTGAAAGCGGAGCCTACGAGCAGTACTTC.

V and J are TRBV7-9 and TRBJ2-2; 9 bases fit TRBD1. Germline V gene lookup returns CDR1 SEHNR and CDR2 FQNEAQ (reference sequence). The V segment lost 7 bases and the J segment 3 bases; nucleotides outside the gene matches: 3. The CDR3 covers 14 residues. CDR3 bases: TGTGCCAGCATTAGGACAGGGGACACCGGGGAGCTGTTTTTT. Translated: CASIRTGDTGELFF.

The table lists this clonotype with a few counts. V and J are TRBV15 and TRBJ2-1, with D possibly matching TRBD2 (5 bases). The CDR3 totals 15 residues. Germline CDR1 reads LNHNV; CDR2 reads YYDKDF (reference sequence). V lost 1 base to trimming and J lost 6 bases, with 13 bases between them. The CDR3 DNA sequence: TGTGCCACCAGCAGAGGCCAGGTACTAGGCAATGAGCAGTTCTTC. Protein product: CATSRGQVLGNEQFF.

The V gene is TRBV4-1, the J gene TRBJ2-3; D might be TRBD1 (5 bases). This CDR3 is built from 15 residues. The germline V gene encodes CDR1 MGHRA and CDR2 YSYEKL. Deletions cut 1 base from V and 6 bases from J, with 14 bases between. Here the CDR3 reads CASSQVPGSVDTQYF. Written as DNA, the CDR3 is TGCGCCAGCAGCCAAGTCCCAGGGTCGGTGGATACGCAGTATTTT.